This T cell receptor beta chain derives from a study of CD8+ T cells in alopecia areata (dated by TCRdb to 2017 to 2018). Some background on the complete study: The treated patients, all with moderate-to-severe alopecia areata, were enrolled in an open-label pilot trial of oral tofacitinib given at 5 to 10 mg twice daily. High-throughput TCRbeta sequencing was used to examine T cell clonal expansion in alopecia areata in both the C3H/HeJ mouse model and human patients. Tofacitinib was administered for 6 to 18 months, and 6 months of follow-up off drug were then conducted to assess delayed response and recurrence. Biopsies were taken from tofacitinib-treated patients at baseline and at 4 and 24 weeks of treatment, and a later scalp biopsy was taken in several of the tofacitinib-treated patients. In treated patients, disease severity was measured using the SALT score, which gives the percentage of scalp surface area affected. Scalp clonality was compared among normal scalp (n=4), patchy alopecia areata scalp (n=8), and alopecia totalis/universalis scalp (n=8). In humans, TCRbeta sequencing was performed on scalp tissue and on sorted CD4+ and CD8+ peripheral blood T cells from healthy controls and from patients with patchy or totalis/universalis alopecia areata. immunoSEQ multiplex PCR using 35 Vbeta forward primers and 13 Jbeta reverse primers was used to amplify TCRbeta CDR3 regions. RNA was extracted with the PAXgene miRNA kit for fixed scalp, the miRNeasy kit for PBMCs, and the RNeasy kit for mouse skin. What the authors observed across the whole study: Higher clonality and more expanded CD8+ clones were observed in lesional scalp than in normal scalp, particularly in alopecia totalis/universalis, a finding suggestive of antigenic drive. Because the treated cohort was small and had just a single nonresponder, larger studies are needed to establish links between baseline CD8+ expansion and response. Many expanded lesional clones were found to persist in scalp and blood during tofacitinib treatment, and relapse after treatment cessation may be partly explained by this persistence. With tofacitinib, both scalp clonality and the number of expanded CD8+ clones among the top 100 scalp clones went down significantly. Shared TCR sequences between patients were less evident than in mice, which may be partly attributable to HLA diversity in the patient population. Unlike mouse skin, where gammadelta T cells dominate, normal human skin contains resident alphabeta T cells that get sequenced too, which complicates analysis of the scalp TCR repertoire.

Comment on this clone: Its antigen remains unidentified. There are no base qualities to consult, and no much larger clone falls within one base.

The germline V gene (reference sequence) provides CDR1 MNHEY and CDR2 SMNVEV. Inclusive of the bounding cysteine and phenylalanine, the CDR3 is 15 residues long. Only the CDR3 region is kept as DNA, spanning 45 bases read in frame from base 1. The V end loses 6 bases and the J end loses 2 bases, and a stretch of 13 bases separates them. This sample's time point label indicates: less than five weeks on oral tofacitinib. Explained via the paper, the treatment or condition label denotes: oral pan-JAK inhibitor, 5-10 mg twice daily. Lesional scalp punch biopsies and peripheral blood were obtained from alopecia areata patients. After PBMCs were isolated by density centrifugation and stained for CD3, CD4 and CD8, a FACSAria was used to sort CD4+ and CD8+ T cells. Library prep was done by the immunoSEQ multiplex PCR assay. RNA was extracted from all samples and reverse transcribed into cDNA as template for TCR sequencing. SuperScript III was used for first-strand cDNA synthesis, primed with a 2:1 mix of oligo-dT and random hexamers. A synthetic immune receptor repertoire was used to assess amplification bias, and residual bias was removed computationally. The authors processed their data as follows. Raw reads were preprocessed to remove errors, and CDR3 was defined by IMGT conventions from the conserved cysteine to phenylalanine. Clonality was computed as 1 minus the Shannon entropy, with the entropy normalized by log2 of the number of productive unique TCRs. Whether scalp clones were CD4 or CD8 was inferred by matching scalp TCRbeta sequences against CD4 and CD8 repertoires sorted from blood. TCRdb limited this immuneACCESS table to in-frame rearrangements with V and J called. A share of clones is missing; checked studies link under half to unresolved V genes, and the rest is unexplained. Clone size and the V and J calls come from that table; the DNA yielded D and trimming. The sample table records 200,000 to 250,000 clones; 55% to 70% of these occur just once. The ten largest clonotypes hold roughly 4.2% of the sample.

Sequencing used CD4+ T cells sorted from blood, obtained at week 4, from a patient treated with tofacitinib. The TCR comes from a human donor with alopecia areata. Recombination connected TRBV27 to TRBJ2-2; the D segment may tentatively be TRBD1 or TRBD2, each giving 5 matched bases. The CDR3 is CASRPRGVNTGELFF. The sequenced DNA: TGTGCCAGCAGGCCAAGAGGGGTTAACACCGGGGAGCTGTTTTTT.